The text below deals with one T cell receptor (beta chain). Its antigen is still unknown. The record originates from a study of shared clonotypes between healthy human individuals. From germline, CDR1 is SGHAT and CDR2 FQNNGV. Unmatched junction bases numbered 8, after V lost 3 bases and J lost 9 bases. There are 14 residues in the CDR3. The method was immunoSEQ multiplex PCR; TCRdb's version includes in-frame clones alone and lacks a portion of them. The data show over 150,000 clones, with about 66% seen just once and about 9.4% held by the top ten. Study results and caveats: Having only a few donors restricted how much genetic and exposure-history diversity was captured.

The clonotype comes from a man younger than 40 in good health. This sequence joins TRBV11-2 and TRBJ2-1; 7 nucleotides line up with TRBD2. The sequenced material came from memory CD4+ T cells sorted from blood. The subset here: CD45RA-negative fraction. The CDR3 protein is CASSFVSAGAEQFF. The CDR3 DNA reads TGTGCCAGCAGCTTCGTTTCTGCGGGAGCTGAGCAGTTCTTC. Full variable domain (remainder filled in from reference TRBV11-2 and TRBJ2-1): EAGVAQSPRYKIIEKRQSVAFWCNPISGHATLYWYQQILGQGPKLLIQFQNNGVVDDSQLPKDRFSAERLKGVDSTLKIQPAKLEDSAVYLCASSFVSAGAEQFFGPGTRLTVL.